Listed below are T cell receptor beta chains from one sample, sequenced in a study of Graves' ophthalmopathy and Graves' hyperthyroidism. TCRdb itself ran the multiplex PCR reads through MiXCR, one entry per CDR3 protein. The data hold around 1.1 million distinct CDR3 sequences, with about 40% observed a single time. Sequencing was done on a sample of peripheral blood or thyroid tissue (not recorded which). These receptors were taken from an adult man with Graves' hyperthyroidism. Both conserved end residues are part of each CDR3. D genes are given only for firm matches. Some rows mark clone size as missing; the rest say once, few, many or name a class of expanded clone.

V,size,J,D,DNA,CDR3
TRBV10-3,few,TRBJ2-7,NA,TGTGCCAGCAGTTACGATGGGACGACGGCCTCGGAGCAGTACTTC,CASSYDGTTASEQYF
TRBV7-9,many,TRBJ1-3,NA,TGTGCCAGCAGCACCGCCGGGACACCAATCTCTGGAAACACCATATATTTT,CASSTAGTPISGNTIYF
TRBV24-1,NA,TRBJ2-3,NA,TGTGCCAGCAGTTGGACCACAGATACGCAGTATTTT,CASSWTTDTQYF
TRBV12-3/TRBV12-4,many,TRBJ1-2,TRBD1,TGTGCCAGCAGTTTGTTTCCTCGGACAGGGGGCTATGGCTACACCTTC,CASSLFPRTGGYGYTF
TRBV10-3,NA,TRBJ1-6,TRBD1,TGTGCCAGCAGTACGCGACAGGGGCATCCTGGCTCACCCCTCCACTTT,CASSTRQGHPGSPLHF
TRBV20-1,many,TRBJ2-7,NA,TGCAGTGCTAGGGGGCAGCGTTCCGCCTACGAGCAGTACTTC,CSARGQRSAYEQYF
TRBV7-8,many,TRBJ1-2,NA,TGTGCCAGCAGCTCTTCGGACAGAATCTACACCTTC,CASSSSDRIYTF
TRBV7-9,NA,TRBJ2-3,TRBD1,TGTGCCAGCAGCTTAGGGGGACAGGGTACAGATACGCAGTATTTT,CASSLGGQGTDTQYF
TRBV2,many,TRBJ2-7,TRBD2,TGTGCCAGCAGTACCCGGACTAGCGTAAACGAGCAGTACTTC,CASSTRTSVNEQYF
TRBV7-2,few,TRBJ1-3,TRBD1,TGTGCCAGCAGCAAGACAGGGCCCGGAAACACCATATATTTT,CASSKTGPGNTIYF
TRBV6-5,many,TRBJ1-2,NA,TGTGCCAGCAGTTCGGCAGCGACGGGTGGCTACACCTTC,CASSSAATGGYTF
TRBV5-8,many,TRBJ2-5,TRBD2,TGTGCCAGCAGCTTGGGCGGGACTAGCTTGGCTCAAGAGACCCAGTACTTC,CASSLGGTSLAQETQYF
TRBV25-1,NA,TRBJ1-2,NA,TGTGCCAGCAGTTTGTCTAAGAGCTATGGCTACACCTTC,CASSLSKSYGYTF
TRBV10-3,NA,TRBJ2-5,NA,TGTGCCATCAGTGAGGGGAACCAAGGGGAGACCCAGTACTTC,CAISEGNQGETQYF
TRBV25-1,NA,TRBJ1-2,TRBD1,TGTGCCAGCAGTAGCGAGACAGGGTCACATGGCTACACCTTC,CASSSETGSHGYTF
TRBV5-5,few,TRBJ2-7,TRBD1,TGTGCCAGCAGCCTCGGGGGGACAGGGTTCTACGAGCAGTACTTC,CASSLGGTGFYEQYF
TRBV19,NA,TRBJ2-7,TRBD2,TGTGCCAGTAGTTCCCGGACTAGCGGGGGTCCAGACTCCTACGAGCAGTACTTC,CASSSRTSGGPDSYEQYF
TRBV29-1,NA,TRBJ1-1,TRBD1,TGCAGCGTTGGGATAGGGACAGGGGACACTGAAGCTTTCTTT,CSVGIGTGDTEAFF
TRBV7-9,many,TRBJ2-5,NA,TGTGCCAGCAGCTTAAGGACAGCTCAAGAGACCCAGTACTTC,CASSLRTAQETQYF
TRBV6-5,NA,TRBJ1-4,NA,TGTGCCAGCAGTTACGTCCGGGGCAGAAGGACGGGTGAAAAACTGTTTTTT,CASSYVRGRRTGEKLFF
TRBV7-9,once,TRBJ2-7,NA,TGTGCCAGCAGCTCAATCGACCTTTACGAGCAGTACTTC,CASSSIDLYEQYF
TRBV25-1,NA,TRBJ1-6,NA,TGTGCCAGCAGCCCCGGAACGGATTGGAATTCACCCCTCCACTTT,CASSPGTDWNSPLHF
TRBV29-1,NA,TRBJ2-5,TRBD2,TGCAGCGTTGGTAGTAGCGGGAGGGAGACCCAGTACTTC,CSVGSSGRETQYF
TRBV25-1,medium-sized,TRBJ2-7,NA,TGTGCCAGCAGTGAACAGGGAGACGAGCAGTACTTC,CASSEQGDEQYF
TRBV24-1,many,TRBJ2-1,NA,TGTGCCACCAGTGATGCGACCGGGACGCGGGCATCCGATGAGCAGTTCTTC,CATSDATGTRASDEQFF
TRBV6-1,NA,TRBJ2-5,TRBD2,TGTGCCAGCAGTGAACTCGGGAGGGGAGATCAAGAGACCCAGTACTTC,CASSELGRGDQETQYF
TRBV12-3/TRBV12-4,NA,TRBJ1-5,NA,TGTGCCAGCACCCGGACCGGGGAGCCCCAGCATTTT,CASTRTGEPQHF
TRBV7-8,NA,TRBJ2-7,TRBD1,TGTGCCAGCGTTGCTGGACAGGGGGGAAAGTACTTC,CASVAGQGGKYF
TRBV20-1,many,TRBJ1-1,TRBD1,TGCAGTGCAAGGGACAGGGGAGGGACTGAAGCTTTCTTT,CSARDRGGTEAFF
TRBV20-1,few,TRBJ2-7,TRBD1,TGCAGTGCTAGAGATCTGATGGGGACAGGGGGCCCCCGGGAGCAGTACTTC,CSARDLMGTGGPREQYF
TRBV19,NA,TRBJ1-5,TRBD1,TGTGCCAGTAGTTACAGGGGGTTTCAGCCCCAGCATTTT,CASSYRGFQPQHF
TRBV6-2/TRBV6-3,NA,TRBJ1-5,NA,TGTGCCAGCAGTTACAGCGGGGGGAAGCAGCCCCAGCATTTT,CASSYSGGKQPQHF
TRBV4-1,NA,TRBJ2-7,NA,TGCGCCAGCAGCCAAGAAAAAGGTGTCCTTGTTGTCCACGAGCAGTACTTC,CASSQEKGVLVVHEQYF
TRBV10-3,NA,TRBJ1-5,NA,TGTGCCAGCAGTTTATTAGGAGGGTGGGGCAATCAGCCCCAGCATTTT,CASSLLGGWGNQPQHF
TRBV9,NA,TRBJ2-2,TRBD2,TGTGCCAGCAGCGTCGGGACTAGCGGGAGATCCGGGGAGCTGTTTTTT,CASSVGTSGRSGELFF
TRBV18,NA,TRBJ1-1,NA,TGTGCCAGCTCACCACCGTCCTCGCCCAGAGCTTTCTTT,CASSPPSSPRAFF
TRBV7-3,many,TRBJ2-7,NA,TGTGCCAGCAGCCCAGGCTCTGGAGAGCAGTACTTC,CASSPGSGEQYF
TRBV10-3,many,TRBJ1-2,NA,TGTGCCATCAGTGAGTGGGGGTTGGGACGGAACCTGCATGGCTACACCTTC,CAISEWGLGRNLHGYTF
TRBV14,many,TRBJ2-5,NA,TGTGCCAGCAGCCAGGTCACGGAGACCCAGTACTTC,CASSQVTETQYF
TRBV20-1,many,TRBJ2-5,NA,TGCAGTGCTGGAAAAGGGGTGTCGGAGACCCAGTACTTC,CSAGKGVSETQYF
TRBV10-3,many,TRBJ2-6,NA,TGTGCCATCAGTGAGTCAAGCGGGCCCGGGGCCAACGTCCTGACTTTC,CAISESSGPGANVLTF
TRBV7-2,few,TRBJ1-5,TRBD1,TGTGCCAGCAGTACAACAGGGGCTTTGAGTAGCAATCAGCCCCAGCATTTT,CASSTTGALSSNQPQHF
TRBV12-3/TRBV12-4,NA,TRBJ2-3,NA,TGTGCCAGCAGTTTTGGTGGGAATGGTCCAGATACGCAGTATTTT,CASSFGGNGPDTQYF
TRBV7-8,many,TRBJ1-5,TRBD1,TGTGCCAGCAGCCTAGGACAGGGGGGGGGGTTTTATAGCAATCAGCCCCAGCATTTT,CASSLGQGGGFYSNQPQHF
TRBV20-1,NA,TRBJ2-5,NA,TGCAGTGCCACTACAGGGACGGAGACCCAGTACTTC,CSATTGTETQYF